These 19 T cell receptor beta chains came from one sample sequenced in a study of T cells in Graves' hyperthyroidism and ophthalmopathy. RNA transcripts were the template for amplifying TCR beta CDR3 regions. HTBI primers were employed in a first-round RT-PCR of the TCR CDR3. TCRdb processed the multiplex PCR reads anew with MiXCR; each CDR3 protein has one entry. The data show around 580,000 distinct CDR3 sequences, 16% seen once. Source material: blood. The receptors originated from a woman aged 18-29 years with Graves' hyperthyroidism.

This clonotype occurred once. CDR3 amino acids: CSASSSSTSYEQYF. The CDR3, as DNA: TGCAGTGCTAGCTCCAGCTCAACCTCCTACGAGCAGTACTTC. V is TRBV20-1 and J is TRBJ2-7, with D unresolved. Germline V gives CDR1 DFQATT, CDR2 SNEGSKA (reference sequence). The CDR3 length is 14 residues. V dropped 3 bases and J dropped 0 bases, with 12 bases sitting between them.

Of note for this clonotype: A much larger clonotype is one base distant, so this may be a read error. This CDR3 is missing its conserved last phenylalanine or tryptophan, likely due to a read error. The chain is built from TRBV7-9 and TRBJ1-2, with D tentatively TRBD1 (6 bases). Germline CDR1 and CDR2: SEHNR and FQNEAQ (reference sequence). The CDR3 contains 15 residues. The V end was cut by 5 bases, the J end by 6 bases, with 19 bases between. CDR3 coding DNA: TGTGCCAGCAGCCCCCGGCGGGGGGCACTGGATGGCTACACCCTC. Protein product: CASSPRRGALDGYTL.

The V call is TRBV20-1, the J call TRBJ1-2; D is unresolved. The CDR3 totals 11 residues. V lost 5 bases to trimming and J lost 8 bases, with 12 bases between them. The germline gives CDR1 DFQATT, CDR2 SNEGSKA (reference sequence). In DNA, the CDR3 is TGCAGTGCTGTTGGGTTAGACGGCTACACCTTC. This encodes CSAVGLDGYTF.

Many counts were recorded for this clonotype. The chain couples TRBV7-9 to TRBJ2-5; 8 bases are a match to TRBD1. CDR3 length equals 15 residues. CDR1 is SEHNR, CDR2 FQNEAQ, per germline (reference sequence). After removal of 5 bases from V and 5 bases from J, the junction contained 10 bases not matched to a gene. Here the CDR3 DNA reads TGTGCCAGCAGCGCCCGACAGGGGCTAGAGGAGACCCAGTACTTC. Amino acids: CASSARQGLEETQYF.

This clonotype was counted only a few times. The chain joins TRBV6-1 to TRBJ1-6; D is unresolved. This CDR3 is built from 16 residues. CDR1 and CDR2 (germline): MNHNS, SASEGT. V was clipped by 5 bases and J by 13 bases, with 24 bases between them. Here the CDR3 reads CASSNLHATEGFPLHF. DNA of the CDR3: TGTGCCAGCAGTAACCTTCATGCAACCGAGGGATTCCCCCTCCACTTT.

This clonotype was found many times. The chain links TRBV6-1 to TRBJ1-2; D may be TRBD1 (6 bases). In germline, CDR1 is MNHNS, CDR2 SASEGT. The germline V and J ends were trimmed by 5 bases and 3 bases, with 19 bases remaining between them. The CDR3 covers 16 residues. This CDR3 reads CASSPSSGVLYYGYTF. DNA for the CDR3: TGTGCCAGCAGTCCTTCATCAGGGGTTCTCTACTATGGCTACACCTTC.

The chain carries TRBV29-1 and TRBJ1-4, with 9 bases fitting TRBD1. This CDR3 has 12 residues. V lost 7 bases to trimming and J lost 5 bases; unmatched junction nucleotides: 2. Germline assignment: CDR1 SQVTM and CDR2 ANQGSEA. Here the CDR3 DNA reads TGCAGCGGCGGGACAGGGAATGAAAAACTGTTTTTT. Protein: CSGGTGNEKLFF.

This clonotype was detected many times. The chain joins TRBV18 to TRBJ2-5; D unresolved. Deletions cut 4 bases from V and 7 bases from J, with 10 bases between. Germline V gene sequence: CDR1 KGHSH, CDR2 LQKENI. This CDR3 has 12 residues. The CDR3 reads CASSLPPGTQYF. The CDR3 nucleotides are TGTGCCAGCTCACTACCTCCAGGGACCCAGTACTTC.

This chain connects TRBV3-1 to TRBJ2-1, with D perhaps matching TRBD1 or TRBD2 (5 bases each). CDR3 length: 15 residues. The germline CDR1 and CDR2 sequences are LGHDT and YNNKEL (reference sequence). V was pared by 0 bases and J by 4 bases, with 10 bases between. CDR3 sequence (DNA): TGTGCCAGCAGCCAAGAGGGGACCAATTACAATGAGCAGTTCTTC. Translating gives CASSQEGTNYNEQFF.

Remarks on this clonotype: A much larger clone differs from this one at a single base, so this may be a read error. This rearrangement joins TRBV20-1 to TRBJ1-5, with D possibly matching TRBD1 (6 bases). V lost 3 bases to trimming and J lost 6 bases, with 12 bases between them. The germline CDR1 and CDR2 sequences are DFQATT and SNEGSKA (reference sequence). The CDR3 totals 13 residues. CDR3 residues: CSARTGAGQPQHF. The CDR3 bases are TGCAGTGCTAGGACGGGGGCGGGTCAGCCCCAGCATTTT.

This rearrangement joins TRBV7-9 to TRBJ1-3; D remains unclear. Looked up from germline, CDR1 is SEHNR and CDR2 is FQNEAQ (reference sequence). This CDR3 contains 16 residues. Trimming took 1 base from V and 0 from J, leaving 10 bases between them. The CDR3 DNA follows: TGTGCCAGCAGCTTAGACCCCAAATTCTCTGGAAACACCATATATTTT. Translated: CASSLDPKFSGNTIYF.

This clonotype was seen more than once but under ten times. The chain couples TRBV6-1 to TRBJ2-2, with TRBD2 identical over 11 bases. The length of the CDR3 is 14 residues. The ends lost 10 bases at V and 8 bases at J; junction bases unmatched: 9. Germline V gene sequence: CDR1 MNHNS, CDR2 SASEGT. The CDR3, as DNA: TGTGCCACCAGCGGACTAGCGGGCGCGGGGGAGCTGTTTTTT. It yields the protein CATSGLAGAGELFF.

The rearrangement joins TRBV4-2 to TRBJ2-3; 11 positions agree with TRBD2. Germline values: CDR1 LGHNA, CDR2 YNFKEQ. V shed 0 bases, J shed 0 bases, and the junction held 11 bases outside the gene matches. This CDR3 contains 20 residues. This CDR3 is CASSQEVLAGGRSSTDTQYF. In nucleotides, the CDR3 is TGTGCCAGCAGCCAAGAAGTGCTAGCGGGGGGTCGATCTAGCACAGATACGCAGTATTTT.

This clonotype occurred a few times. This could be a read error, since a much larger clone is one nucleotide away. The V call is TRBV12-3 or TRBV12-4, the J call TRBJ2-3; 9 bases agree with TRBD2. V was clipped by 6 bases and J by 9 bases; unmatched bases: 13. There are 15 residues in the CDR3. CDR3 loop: CASRPAGGGANTQYF. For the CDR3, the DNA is TGTGCCAGCAGACCCGCTGGCGGGGGGGCAAACACGCAGTATTTT.

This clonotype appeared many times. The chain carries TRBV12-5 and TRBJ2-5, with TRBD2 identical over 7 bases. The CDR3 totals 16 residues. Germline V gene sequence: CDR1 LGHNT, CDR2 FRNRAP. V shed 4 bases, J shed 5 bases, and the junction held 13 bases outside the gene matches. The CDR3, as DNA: TGTGCTAGTGGTTCAGGTGGGCGGGGGACCCGGGAGACCCAGTACTTC. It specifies CASGSGGRGTRETQYF. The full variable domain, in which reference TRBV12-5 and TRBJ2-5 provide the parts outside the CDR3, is DARVTQTPRHKVTEMGQEVTMRCQPILGHNTVFWYRQTMMQGLELLAYFRNRAPLDDSGMPKDRFSAEMPDATLATLKIQPSEPRDSAVYFCASGSGGRGTRETQYFGPGTRLLVL.

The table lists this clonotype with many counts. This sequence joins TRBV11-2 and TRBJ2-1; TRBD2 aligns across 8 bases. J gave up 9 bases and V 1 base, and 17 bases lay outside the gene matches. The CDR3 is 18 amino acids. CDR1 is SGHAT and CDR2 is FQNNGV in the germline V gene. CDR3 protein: CASSLVGTSGSVFGEQFF. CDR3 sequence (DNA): TGTGCCAGCAGCTTAGTTGGCACTAGCGGATCGGTTTTCGGTGAGCAGTTCTTC.

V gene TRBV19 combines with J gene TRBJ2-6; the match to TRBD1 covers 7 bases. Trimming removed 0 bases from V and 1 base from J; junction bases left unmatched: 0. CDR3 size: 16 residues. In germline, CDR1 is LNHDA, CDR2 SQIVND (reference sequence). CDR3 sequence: CASSIDRGSGANVLTF. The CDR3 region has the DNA TGTGCCAGTAGTATAGACAGGGGGTCTGGGGCCAACGTCCTGACTTTC.

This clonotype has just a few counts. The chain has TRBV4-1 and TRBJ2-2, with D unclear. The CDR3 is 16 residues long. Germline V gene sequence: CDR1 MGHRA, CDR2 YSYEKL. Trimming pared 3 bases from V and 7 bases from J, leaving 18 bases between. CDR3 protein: CASSQDYRASIGELFF. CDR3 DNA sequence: TGCGCCAGCAGCCAGGATTACCGGGCGTCGATCGGGGAGCTGTTTTTT.

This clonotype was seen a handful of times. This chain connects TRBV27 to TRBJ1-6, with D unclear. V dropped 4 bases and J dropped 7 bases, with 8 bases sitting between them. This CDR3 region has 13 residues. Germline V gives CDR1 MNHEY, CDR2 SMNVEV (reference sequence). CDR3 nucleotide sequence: TGTGCCAGCAGTTACACCCCAAATTCACCCCTCCACTTT. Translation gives CASSYTPNSPLHF.